This entry lists 27 T cell receptor beta chains sequenced from one sample in a study of blood T cells in healthy people across ages. A second about 6 to 11 cycle PCR used barcoded and J-beta primers. TCRdb reprocessed the 5' RACE reads with MiXCR, giving one entry per CDR3 protein. The repertoire consists of about 670,000 distinct CDR3 sequences, with 40% to 45% occurring once and the leading ten covering around 30%. Sequencing was done on a sample of blood. All receptors derive from a man older than 75 in good health.

Notes on this clonotype: A read error may explain this, as a much larger clone is one base away. V usage is TRBV29-1 and J usage is TRBJ2-1, with TRBD2 identical over 8 bases. The CDR3 runs to 15 residues. The germline CDR1 and CDR2 sequences are SQVTM and ANQGSEA. Germline trimming cut 6 bases from V and 13 bases from J; bases unmatched to any gene: 20. CDR3 sequence (DNA): TGCAGCGTGGGGCCGGGGAGCGGGAGTATGAAGACCCAGTTCTTC. Translation: CSVGPGSGSMKTQFF.

The chain recombines TRBV20-1 with TRBJ2-3, with 8 bases aligning to TRBD2. This CDR3 spans 18 amino acids. Trimming removed 1 base from V and 0 bases from J; junction bases left unmatched: 12. Germline V gives CDR1 DFQATT, CDR2 SNEGSKA (reference sequence). The CDR3 sequence is CSARALRTERESTDTQYF. The DNA of the CDR3 is TGCAGTGCTAGAGCCCTAAGGACTGAGCGGGAGAGCACAGATACGCAGTATTTT.

This chain joins TRBV29-1 and TRBJ2-7, with no clear D. The V and J ends lost 7 bases and 3 bases respectively, with 10 bases between them. The CDR3 is 11 amino acids. Per the germline V gene, CDR1 is SQVTM and CDR2 is ANQGSEA. CDR3 sequence (DNA): TGCAGCGGTGACGACGGCTACGAGCAGTACTTC. Protein sequence: CSGDDGYEQYF.

J is TRBJ2-1 and V is TRBV7-2; TRBD1 aligns across 7 bases. V gave up 4 bases and J gave up 7 bases; unmatched junction bases: 7. The CDR3 runs to 14 residues. Per germline, CDR1 SGHTA and CDR2 FQGNSA. In nucleotides, the CDR3 is TGTGCCAGCAGCTACGACAGGGCAAGAAATGAGCAGTTCTTC. Residues: CASSYDRARNEQFF. Full variable domain (outside the CDR3, taken from reference TRBV7-2 and TRBJ2-1): GAGVSQSPSNKVTEKGKDVELRCDPISGHTALYWYRQSLGQGLEFLIYFQGNSAPDKSGLPSDRFSAERTGGSVSTLTIQRTQQEDSAVYLCASSYDRARNEQFFGPGTRLTVL.

As concerns this clonotype: One base away lies a much larger clone, so this may be a sequencing read error. This chain uses TRBV29-1 with TRBJ2-7; D ambiguous. The J call may be in error: the DNA end matches TRBJ2-5 better. CDR3 length: 12 amino acids. Germline V lookup: CDR1 SQVTM, CDR2 ANQGSEA. The CDR3 here is CSVELNQGTQYF. The CDR3 nucleotides read TGCAGCGTTGAATTAAATCAAGGGACCCAGTACTTC.

A word on this clonotype: A read error may account for a junction end that differs from germline. The chain carries TRBV5-1 and TRBJ2-6; possible D gene TRBD1, 5 bases. The CDR3 extends over 15 amino acids. Germline V CDR1 and CDR2: SGHRS, YFSETQ. CDR3: CASSKVNSGADVLTF. CDR3 nucleotide sequence: TGCGCCAGCAGTAAGGTCAACTCTGGGGCCGACGTCCTGACTTTC.

The V and J genes are TRBV20-1 and TRBJ2-3; 12 positions agree with TRBD2. The CDR3 covers 14 residues. V shed 3 bases, J shed 3 bases, and the junction held 1 base outside the gene matches. Germline CDR1 DFQATT, CDR2 SNEGSKA (reference sequence). The CDR3: CSARTSGGTDTQYF. The CDR3 bases are TGCAGTGCTAGGACTAGCGGGGGAACAGATACGCAGTATTTT.

The chain is built from TRBV7-2 and TRBJ2-5; tentative D call: TRBD2 (6 bases). This CDR3 spans 14 amino acids. V lost 4 bases, J lost 2 bases, and 11 bases lay in between. The germline V gene has CDR1 SGHTA and CDR2 FQGNSA. The CDR3 nucleotides are TGTGCCAGCAGCTACGGACTACCGCAAGAGACCCAGTACTTC. Protein product: CASSYGLPQETQYF.

This clonotype was counted a few times. The J gene is TRBJ2-1, the V gene TRBV29-1, with D possibly being TRBD1 (6 bases). The V end lost 2 bases, the J end lost 1 base, and 9 bases lay between the germline ends. The CDR3 consists of 14 residues. Germline V lookup: CDR1 SQVTM, CDR2 ANQGSEA. CDR3 in amino acids: CSVERGYSYNEQFF. Here the CDR3 DNA reads TGCAGCGTTGAAAGGGGGTATTCCTACAATGAGCAGTTCTTC.

The rearrangement joins TRBV20-1 to TRBJ2-5; weak D call: TRBD1 (7 bases). The CDR3 spans 14 residues. V gave up 3 bases and J gave up 5 bases, with 16 bases separating them. The germline gives CDR1 DFQATT, CDR2 SNEGSKA (reference sequence). The CDR3: CSASTGAGLETQYF. The CDR3 coding sequence is TGCAGTGCTAGTACAGGGGCGGGGTTGGAGACCCAGTACTTC.

The J gene is TRBJ2-1, the V gene TRBV7-2; tentatively, D is TRBD1 (5 bases). The V end was cut by 5 bases, the J end by 0 bases, with 11 bases between. The CDR3 is 15 residues long. CDR1 and CDR2 from the germline V gene are SGHTA and FQGNSA. CDR3 DNA: TGTGCCAGCAGCCAACAGGCGAGCTCCTACAATGAGCAGTTCTTC. Translating it yields CASSQQASSYNEQFF.

The V gene is TRBV18, the J gene TRBJ2-7; unclear D gene. Germline CDR1 is KGHSH and CDR2 is LQKENI. V lost 2 bases to trimming and J lost 4 bases, with 9 bases between them. The CDR3 is 13 amino acids. The CDR3 coding sequence is TGTGCCAGCTCACCAGTCAAAGGGTACGAGCAGTACTTC. This translates into CASSPVKGYEQYF.

This clonotype was seen at least ten times. This chain joins TRBV20-1 and TRBJ1-5; D unclear. The V gene's germline CDR1 is DFQATT and CDR2 SNEGSKA (reference sequence). The length of the CDR3 is 10 residues. The CDR3 nucleotides read TGCAGATTCTCGGGGTCGCCCCAGCATTTT. Translating gives CRFSGSPQHF.

This clonotype was recorded many times. The genes are TRBV20-1 and TRBJ2-7; TRBD2 aligns across 14 bases. The CDR3 has 15 amino acids. Per the germline V gene, CDR1 is DFQATT and CDR2 is SNEGSKA (reference sequence). V dropped 6 bases and J dropped 4; count of bases not matched to a gene: 8. CDR3 region: CSAALTSGRAYEQYF. CDR3 coding DNA: TGCAGTGCAGCCCTGACTAGCGGGAGGGCGTACGAGCAGTACTTC.

The genes are TRBV4-1 and TRBJ1-2; perhaps TRBD1 as D (6 bases). Germline V gives CDR1 MGHRA, CDR2 YSYEKL. V was pared by 1 base and J by 7 bases, with 19 bases between. This CDR3 has 16 residues. The CDR3 sequence: CASSQVTQGKASGYTF. CDR3 sequence (DNA): TGCGCCAGCAGCCAAGTCACGCAGGGGAAGGCCTCTGGCTACACCTTC.

This chain uses TRBV28 with TRBJ2-6; D not certain. The germline V and J ends were trimmed by 6 bases and 0 bases, with 12 bases remaining between them. The germline V gene encodes CDR1 MDHEN and CDR2 SYDVKM. This CDR3 comprises 16 residues. CDR3 nucleotides: TGTGCCAGCAGCGATGCGTTTGGCTCTGGGGCCAACGTCCTGACTTTC. It translates to CASSDAFGSGANVLTF. Drawing the rest from reference TRBV28 and TRBJ2-6, the complete variable domain is DVKVTQSSRYLVKRTGEKVFLECVQDMDHENMFWYRQDPGLGLRLIYFSYDVKMKEKGDIPEGYSVSREKKERFSLILESASTNQTSMYLCASSDAFGSGANVLTFGAGSRLTVL.

This clonotype was observed a few times. The rearrangement uses TRBV2 and TRBJ2-7, with D maybe TRBD2 (6 bases). This CDR3 is 13 amino acids long. Germline V gives CDR1 SNHLY, CDR2 FYNNEI. The V gene lost 6 bases and the J gene lost 9 bases, with 18 bases spanning the gap. Here the CDR3 DNA reads TGTGCCAGCAGCGCTGGACTGGCCGGGGGGCAGTACTTC. Translation gives CASSAGLAGGQYF.

The genes are TRBV9 and TRBJ2-5, with 7 positions matching TRBD2. The DNA end is a closer match to TRBJ2-7, so the J assignment may be wrong. Germline V gene lookup returns CDR1 SGDLS and CDR2 YYNGEE. The CDR3 consists of 15 residues. CDR3: CASSVGWEGPSEQYF. The CDR3 coding sequence is TGTGCCAGCAGCGTAGGGTGGGAGGGCCCCTCCGAGCAGTACTTC.

The chain combines TRBV20-1 with TRBJ2-1; 9 bases map to TRBD2. This CDR3 has 15 amino acids. Germline V gene lookup returns CDR1 DFQATT and CDR2 SNEGSKA (reference sequence). After removal of 8 bases from V and 5 bases from J, the junction contained 13 bases not matched to a gene. CDR3 coding DNA: TGCAGTACGTCTAGCGGGATTAAACGGGACAATGAGCAGTTCTTC. As protein: CSTSSGIKRDNEQFF.

Only a few counts were recorded for this clonotype. This chain connects TRBV7-8 to TRBJ2-1, with 11 bases fitting TRBD2. CDR1 SGHVS and CDR2 FQNEAQ come from the germline V gene. The ends lost 1 base at V and 8 bases at J; junction bases unmatched: 7. The CDR3 totals 16 residues. The CDR3 is CASSLVLAGELHEQFF. The CDR3 nucleotides read TGTGCCAGCAGCTTAGTACTAGCGGGGGAGCTACATGAGCAGTTCTTC.

This clonotype is a singleton in its sample. The V gene is TRBV2, the J gene TRBJ2-2; weak D call: TRBD2 (5 bases). Germline values: CDR1 SNHLY, CDR2 FYNNEI. This CDR3 has 14 residues. Trimming left V 8 bases short and J 8 bases short, with 18 bases between. CDR3: CASGLTGSPGELFF. DNA of the CDR3: TGTGCCAGCGGCCTGACGGGGTCCCCTGGGGAGCTGTTTTTT.

The V and J genes are TRBV4-2 and TRBJ2-3, with 8 nucleotides matching TRBD1. The CDR3 runs to 17 residues. V shed 7 bases and J 2 bases; nucleotides not matched to a gene: 14. Germline V lookup: CDR1 LGHNA, CDR2 YNFKEQ. The CDR3 here is CASTLRQGSRATDTQYF. The CDR3 nucleotides are TGTGCCAGCACCCTTAGACAGGGGAGTCGTGCCACAGATACGCAGTATTTT.

There are a few counts of this clonotype. This chain links TRBV29-1 with TRBJ1-5, with D uncertain. Germline V gives CDR1 SQVTM, CDR2 ANQGSEA. The ends were cut back, 6 bases at V and 2 bases at J, with 17 bases in the middle. The CDR3 consists of 15 residues. The CDR3 DNA is TGCAGCGTCGCCCCAGGAGTAGGAGGCAATCAGCCCCAGCATTTT. It specifies CSVAPGVGGNQPQHF.

The J gene is TRBJ2-3, the V gene TRBV6-6, with D perhaps TRBD1 or TRBD2 (5 bases each). V lost 0 bases to trimming and J lost 7 bases, with 8 bases between them. CDR1 is MNHNY and CDR2 is SVGAGI in the germline V gene (reference sequence). The CDR3 extends over 13 amino acids. The CDR3 here is CASSYSGENTQYF. The CDR3 region has the DNA TGTGCCAGCAGTTACTCGGGGGAGAATACGCAGTATTTT.

This chain joins TRBV20-1 and TRBJ1-6, with D unclear. Looked up from germline, CDR1 is DFQATT and CDR2 is SNEGSKA (reference sequence). The CDR3 totals 13 residues. Trimming took off 1 base at V and 3 bases at J, with 4 bases between the two ends. CDR3 sequence: CSARVNYNSPLHF. In nucleotides, the CDR3 is TGCAGTGCTAGAGTGAACTATAATTCACCCCTCCACTTT.

The J gene is TRBJ2-1, the V gene TRBV9; TRBD2 aligns across 11 bases. Trimming took 4 bases from V and 6 from J; bases not matched to a gene: 9. CDR3 length: 16 residues. The germline V gene encodes CDR1 SGDLS and CDR2 YYNGEE. The CDR3 DNA follows: TGTGCCAGCAGCACCCAGCCTAGCGGGGGGAGCAATGAGCAGTTCTTC. It yields the protein CASSTQPSGGSNEQFF. The whole variable domain, remainder taken from reference TRBV9 and TRBJ2-1, is DSGVTQTPKHLITATGQRVTLRCSPRSGDLSVYWYQQSLDQGLQFLIQYYNGEERAKGNILERFSAQQFPDLHSELNLSSLELGDSALYFCASSTQPSGGSNEQFFGPGTRLTVL.

CDR3 sequence (DNA): TGCAGTGCTAGAGATACGGCAGGGGGCCCCGGGAACACTGAAGCTTTCTTT. This codes for CSARDTAGGPGNTEAFF. The V and J genes are TRBV20-1 and TRBJ1-1; 8 bases agree with TRBD1. Germline CDR1 reads DFQATT; CDR2 reads SNEGSKA (reference sequence). V gave up 0 bases and J gave up 1 base; unmatched junction bases: 10. This CDR3 has 17 residues.